This paragraph covers one T cell receptor (beta chain) sequence. The CDR3 is 17 amino acids. V shed 1 base and J 4 bases; nucleotides not matched to a gene: 9. CDR1 SGHVS and CDR2 FNYEAQ come from the germline V gene. The data were obtained in a study of sequential checkpoint blockade in melanoma. For the study at large: Arm A got nivolumab then ipilimumab; arm B the reverse, 1:1. Both treatment sequences were followed by maintenance nivolumab.

Treatment denoted: randomized to nivolumab then ipilimumab (arm A) or the reverse (arm B). No patient had prior DNA-damaging chemotherapy. Sorted cells were live CD3+CD8+, lacking CD19 and CD56, from PBMCs. The method was immunoSEQ multiplex PCR; TCRdb's version includes in-frame clones alone and lacks a portion of them. The table has about 32,000 clones, approximately 86% seen once. The chain has TRBV7-6 and TRBJ2-7, with 11 bases matching TRBD2. The sequence came from a human donor with melanoma. This specimen consisted of CD8+ T cells sorted from blood (inferred from file names), obtained from a patient given nivolumab and ipilimumab in sequence. The CDR3 DNA sequence: TGTGCCAGCAGCTTAGAACTAGCGGGAGCATTGGGGTACGAGCAGTACTTC. Translating gives CASSLELAGALGYEQYF.